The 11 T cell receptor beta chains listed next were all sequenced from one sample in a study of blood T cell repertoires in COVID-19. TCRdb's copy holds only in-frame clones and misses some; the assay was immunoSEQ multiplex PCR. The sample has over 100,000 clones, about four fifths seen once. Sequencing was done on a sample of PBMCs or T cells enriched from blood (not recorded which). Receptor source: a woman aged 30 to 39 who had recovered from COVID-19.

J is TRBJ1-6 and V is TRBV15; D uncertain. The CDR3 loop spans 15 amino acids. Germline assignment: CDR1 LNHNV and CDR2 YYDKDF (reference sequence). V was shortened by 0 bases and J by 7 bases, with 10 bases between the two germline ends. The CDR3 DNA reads TGTGCCACCAGCAGAGATCTACGGGGAAATTCACCCCTCCACTTT. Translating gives CATSRDLRGNSPLHF.

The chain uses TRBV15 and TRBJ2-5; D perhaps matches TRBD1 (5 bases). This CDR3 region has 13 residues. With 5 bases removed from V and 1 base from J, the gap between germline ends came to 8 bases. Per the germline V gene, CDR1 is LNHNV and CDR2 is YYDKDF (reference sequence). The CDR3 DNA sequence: TGTGCCACCAGCCAGGGTGGCCAAGAGACCCAGTACTTC. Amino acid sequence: CATSQGGQETQYF.

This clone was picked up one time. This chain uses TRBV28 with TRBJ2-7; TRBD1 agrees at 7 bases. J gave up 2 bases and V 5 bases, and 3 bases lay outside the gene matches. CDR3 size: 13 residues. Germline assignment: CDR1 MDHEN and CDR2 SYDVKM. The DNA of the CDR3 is TGTGCCAGCAGTGACAGGGACCCCTACGAGCAGTACTTC. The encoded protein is CASSDRDPYEQYF.

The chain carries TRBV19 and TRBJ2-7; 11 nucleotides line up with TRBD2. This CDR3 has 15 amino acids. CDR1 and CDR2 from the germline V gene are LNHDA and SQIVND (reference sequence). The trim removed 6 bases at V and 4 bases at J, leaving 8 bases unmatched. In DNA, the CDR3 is TGTGCCAGTAGCCCAACTAGCGGGAGTTTGTACGAGCAGTACTTC. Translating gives CASSPTSGSLYEQYF.

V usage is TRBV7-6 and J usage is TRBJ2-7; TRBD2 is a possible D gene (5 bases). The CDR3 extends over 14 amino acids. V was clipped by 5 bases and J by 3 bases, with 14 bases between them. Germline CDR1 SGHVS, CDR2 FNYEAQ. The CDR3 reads CASSVGSLVYEQYF. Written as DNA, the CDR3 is TGTGCCAGCAGCGTGGGGAGCCTAGTCTACGAGCAGTACTTC.

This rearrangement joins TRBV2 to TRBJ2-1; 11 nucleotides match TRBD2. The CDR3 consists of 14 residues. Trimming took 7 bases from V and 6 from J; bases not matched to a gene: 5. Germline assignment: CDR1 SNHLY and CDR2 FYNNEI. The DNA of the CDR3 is TGTGCCAGCACCCAGGGACTAGCGGCCAATGAGCAGTTCTTC. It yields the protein CASTQGLAANEQFF.

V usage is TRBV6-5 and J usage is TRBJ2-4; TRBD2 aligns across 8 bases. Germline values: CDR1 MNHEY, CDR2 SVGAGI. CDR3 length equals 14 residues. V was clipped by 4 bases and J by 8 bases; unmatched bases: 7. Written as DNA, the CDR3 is TGTGCCAGCAGTTCCGGGACTAGGGGAGACATTCAGTACTTC. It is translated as CASSSGTRGDIQYF.

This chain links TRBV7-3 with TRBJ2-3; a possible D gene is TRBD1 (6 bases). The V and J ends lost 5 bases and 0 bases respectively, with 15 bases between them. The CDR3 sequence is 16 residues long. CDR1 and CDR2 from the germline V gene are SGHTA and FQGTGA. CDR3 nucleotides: TGTGCCAGCAGCCCAGGCCGGGACACGAGCACAGATACGCAGTATTTT. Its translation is CASSPGRDTSTDTQYF.

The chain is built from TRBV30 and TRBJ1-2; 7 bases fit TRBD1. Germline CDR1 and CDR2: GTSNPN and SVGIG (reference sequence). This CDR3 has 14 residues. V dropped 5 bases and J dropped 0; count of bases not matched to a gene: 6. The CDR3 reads CAWGGDRTNYGYTF. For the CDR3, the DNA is TGTGCCTGGGGGGGGGACAGAACTAACTATGGCTACACCTTC.

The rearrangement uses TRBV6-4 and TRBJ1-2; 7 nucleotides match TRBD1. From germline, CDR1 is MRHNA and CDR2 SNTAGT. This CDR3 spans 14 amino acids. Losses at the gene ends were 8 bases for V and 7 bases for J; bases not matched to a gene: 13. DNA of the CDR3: TGTGCCAGCTCGACAGGGCGAGACTTAAGTGGCTACACCTTC. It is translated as CASSTGRDLSGYTF.

In DNA form, the CDR3 reads TGTGCCAGCAGTTACGGCGGGCGGGGGGGCTATGGCTACACCTTC. This sequence encodes CASSYGGRGGYGYTF. This chain connects TRBV6-5 to TRBJ1-2; possibly TRBD1 for D (5 bases). In germline, CDR1 is MNHEY, CDR2 SVGAGI. The germline V and J ends were trimmed by 2 bases and 4 bases, with 14 bases remaining between them. The CDR3 loop spans 15 amino acids.